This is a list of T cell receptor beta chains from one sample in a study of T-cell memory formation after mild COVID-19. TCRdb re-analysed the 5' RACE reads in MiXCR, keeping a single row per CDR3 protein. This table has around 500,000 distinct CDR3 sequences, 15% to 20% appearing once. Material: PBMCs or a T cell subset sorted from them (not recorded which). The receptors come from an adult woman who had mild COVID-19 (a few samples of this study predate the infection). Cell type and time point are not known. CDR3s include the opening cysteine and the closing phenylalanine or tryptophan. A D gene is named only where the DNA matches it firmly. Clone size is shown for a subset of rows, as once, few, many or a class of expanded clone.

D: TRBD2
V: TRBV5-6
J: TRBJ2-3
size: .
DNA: TGTGCCAGCAGCATCCGACTAGCGGGGGTGATTAGCACAGATACGCAGTATTTT
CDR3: CASSIRLAGVISTDTQYF

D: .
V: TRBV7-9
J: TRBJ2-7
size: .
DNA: TGTGCCAGCAGCCCCCGGCAGGAGTCCTACGAGCAGTACTTC
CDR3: CASSPRQESYEQYF

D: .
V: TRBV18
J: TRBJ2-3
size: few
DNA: TGTGCCAGCTCACCACGTGTCGGGGGCCCCACAGATACGCAGTATTTT
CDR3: CASSPRVGGPTDTQYF

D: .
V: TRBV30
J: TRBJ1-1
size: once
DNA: TGTGCCTGCGCCAGGGACGGAGCTTTCTTT
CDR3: CACARDGAFF

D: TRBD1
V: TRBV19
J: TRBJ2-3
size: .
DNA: TGTGCCAGTAGTATAGATCAGACAGGGGGCTCGATGGATACGCAGTATTTT
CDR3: CASSIDQTGGSMDTQYF

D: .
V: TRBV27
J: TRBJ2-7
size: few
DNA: TGTGCCAGCAGTTCCGCGGCTCGAGGTAAAGAGCAGTACTTC
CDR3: CASSSAARGKEQYF

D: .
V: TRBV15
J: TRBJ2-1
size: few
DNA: TGTGCCACCAGCAGAGATAAAGGAGGTGAGCAGTTCTTC
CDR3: CATSRDKGGEQFF

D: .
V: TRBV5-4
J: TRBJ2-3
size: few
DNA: TGTGCCAGCAGCTTGGTTGCTAGCCCAGATACGCAGTATTTT
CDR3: CASSLVASPDTQYF

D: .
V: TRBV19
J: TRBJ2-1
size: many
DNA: TGTGCCAGTAGTATCGGAGAGGTAGCGAGGTCCTACAATGAGCAGTTCTTC
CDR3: CASSIGEVARSYNEQFF

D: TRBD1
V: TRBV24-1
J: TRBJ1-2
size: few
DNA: TGTGCCACCAGTGATTCACCGGGACAGGGGGAGTTTGGCTACACCTTC
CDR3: CATSDSPGQGEFGYTF

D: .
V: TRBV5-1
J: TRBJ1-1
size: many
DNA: TGCGCCAGCAGTCAATTAACGGTGAACACTGAAGCTTTCTTT
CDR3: CASSQLTVNTEAFF

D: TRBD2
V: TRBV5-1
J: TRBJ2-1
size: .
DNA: TGCGCCAGCAGCCGAGCGGGAGGCTCCACCAATGAGCAGTTCTTC
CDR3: CASSRAGGSTNEQFF

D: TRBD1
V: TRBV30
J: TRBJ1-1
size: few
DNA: TGTGCCTGGAGAGTACAGGGGGGGGTGCCTGAAGCTTTCTTT
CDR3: CAWRVQGGVPEAFF

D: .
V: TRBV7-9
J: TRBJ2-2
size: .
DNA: TGTGCCAGCAGCCTCTCCGAACAGACCGGGGAGCTGTTTTTT
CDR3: CASSLSEQTGELFF

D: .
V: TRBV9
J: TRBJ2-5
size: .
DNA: TGTGCCAGCAGCTCCCCCGGAGGGGAGTGGGGCCAAGAGACCCAGTACTTC
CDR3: CASSSPGGEWGQETQYF

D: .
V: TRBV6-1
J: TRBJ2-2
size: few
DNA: TGTGCCAGCAGTGATCGGGTCGGGGAGCTGTTTTTT
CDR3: CASSDRVGELFF

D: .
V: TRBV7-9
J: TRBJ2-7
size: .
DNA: TGTGCCAGCGGGGCGGAAAGGGGCGAGCAGTACTTC
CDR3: CASGAERGEQYF

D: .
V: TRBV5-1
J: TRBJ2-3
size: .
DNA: TGCGCCAGCAGCTCGGCCGGGGCCCACACAGATACGCAGTATTTT
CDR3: CASSSAGAHTDTQYF

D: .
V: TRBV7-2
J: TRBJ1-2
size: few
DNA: TGTGCCAGCAGCTTAACACAGATCAAGGGGGGTGGCTACACCTTC
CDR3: CASSLTQIKGGGYTF

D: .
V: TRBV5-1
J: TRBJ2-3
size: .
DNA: TGCGCCAGCAGCTTGGGTGTAGCGTCTAGCACAGATACGCAGTATTTT
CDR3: CASSLGVASSTDTQYF

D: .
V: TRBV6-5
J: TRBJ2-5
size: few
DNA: TGTGCCAGCGGAACCAACGCGCCTCAGGGGGAGGGACAAGAGACCCAGTACTTC
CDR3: CASGTNAPQGEGQETQYF

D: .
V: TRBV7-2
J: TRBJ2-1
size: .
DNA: TGTGCCAGCAGCTTAGTGGGGGGGCAGTTCTTC
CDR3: CASSLVGGQFF

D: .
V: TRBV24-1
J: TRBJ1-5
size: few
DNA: TGTGCCACCAGTGAGGGGGACTTCCAAGTGCCCCAGCATTTT
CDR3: CATSEGDFQVPQHF

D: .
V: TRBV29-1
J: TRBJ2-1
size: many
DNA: TGCAGCGTTGCTATGGTACCAGAGGAGCAGTTCTTC
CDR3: CSVAMVPEEQFF

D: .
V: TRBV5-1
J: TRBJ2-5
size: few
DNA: TGCGCCAGCAGCTTGGAGCGGACTGAAGAGACCCAGTACTTC
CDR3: CASSLERTEETQYF

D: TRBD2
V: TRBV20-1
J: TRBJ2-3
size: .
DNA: TGCAGTGCCCCCCCGGGTAGCGGGGGGGCAACAGATACGCAGTATTTT
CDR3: CSAPPGSGGATDTQYF

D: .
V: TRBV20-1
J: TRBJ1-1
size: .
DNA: TGCAGTGCTAGATATAGCACTGAAGCTTTCTTT
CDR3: CSARYSTEAFF

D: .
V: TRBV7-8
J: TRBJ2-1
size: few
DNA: TGTGCCAGCAGCTTAGCGGGAGAGAATGACAATGAGCAGTTCTTC
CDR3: CASSLAGENDNEQFF

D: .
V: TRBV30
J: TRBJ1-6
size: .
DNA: TGTGCCTGGAGGTGGCCAGGGGTCAATTCACCCCTCCACTTT
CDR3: CAWRWPGVNSPLHF

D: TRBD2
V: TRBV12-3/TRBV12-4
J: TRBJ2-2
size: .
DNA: TGTGCCAGCAGATTTAGCGGGAGGAACACCGGGGAGCTGTTTTTT
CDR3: CASRFSGRNTGELFF

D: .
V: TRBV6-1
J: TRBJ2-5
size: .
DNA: TGTGCCAGCAGTCGGCAGGACCAAGAGACCCAGTACTTC
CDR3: CASSRQDQETQYF

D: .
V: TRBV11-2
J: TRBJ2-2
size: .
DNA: TGTGCCAGCAGCTTCCGGGGGGCGGACACCGGGGAGCTGTTTTTT
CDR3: CASSFRGADTGELFF

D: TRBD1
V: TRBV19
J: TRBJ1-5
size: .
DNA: TGTGCCAGTGAGGGACAGGGGGGATTTCAGCCCCAGCATTTT
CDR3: CASEGQGGFQPQHF

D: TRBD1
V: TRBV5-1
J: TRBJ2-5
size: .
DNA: TGCGCCAGCAGCTTGGGGACAGGGGGGCGAGAGACCCAGTACTTC
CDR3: CASSLGTGGRETQYF

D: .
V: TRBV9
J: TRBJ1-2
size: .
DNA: TGTGCCAGCGCTCACGATGCGGGGGCAAACTATGGCTACACCTTC
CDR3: CASAHDAGANYGYTF

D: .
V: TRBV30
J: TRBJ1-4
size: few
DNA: TGTGCCTGGAGTGTACAACCAGGGAGTAATGAAAAACTGTTTTTT
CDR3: CAWSVQPGSNEKLFF

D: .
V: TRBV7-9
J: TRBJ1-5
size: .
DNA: TGTGCCAGCAGCCCCACGGGTTCCCAGGGGAGGCATCAGCCCCAGCATTTT
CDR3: CASSPTGSQGRHQPQHF

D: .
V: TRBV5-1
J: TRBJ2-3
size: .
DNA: TGCGCCAGCAGCCGAACCGGGGCCACAGATACGCAGTATTTT
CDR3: CASSRTGATDTQYF

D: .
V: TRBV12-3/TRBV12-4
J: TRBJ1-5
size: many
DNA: TGTGCCAGCAGTCCTGGGCCGAGGAATCAGCCCCAGCATTTT
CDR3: CASSPGPRNQPQHF

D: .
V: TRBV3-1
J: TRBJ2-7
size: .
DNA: TGTGCCAGCAGCGCGGCAGGTCGCGAGCAGTACTTC
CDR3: CASSAAGREQYF

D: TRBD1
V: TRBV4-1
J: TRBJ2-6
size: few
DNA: TGCGCCAGCAGCCAAGGGACAGGGACAAGCTCTGGGGCCAACGTCCTGACTTTC
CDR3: CASSQGTGTSSGANVLTF

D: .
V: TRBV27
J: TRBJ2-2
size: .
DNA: TGTGCCAGCAGTTTGGGTAGTATCTGGGAGCTGTTTTTT
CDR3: CASSLGSIWELFF

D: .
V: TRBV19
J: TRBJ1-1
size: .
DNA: TGTGCCAGTAGGAACCCCGGAAGTGGGACTGAAGCTTTCTTT
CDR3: CASRNPGSGTEAFF

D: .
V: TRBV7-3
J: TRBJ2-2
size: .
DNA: TGTGCCAGCAGCACCCGGGACTTCCAAATGGGGACCGGGGAGCTGTTTTTT
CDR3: CASSTRDFQMGTGELFF

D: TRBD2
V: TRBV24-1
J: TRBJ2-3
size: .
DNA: TGTGCCACCAGTGAGCGACCGACTAGCGGGAGCACAGATACGCAGTATTTT
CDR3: CATSERPTSGSTDTQYF

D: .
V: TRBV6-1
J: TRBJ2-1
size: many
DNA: TGTGCCAGCAGTGAATCCCAGCTTAACTCCTACAATGAGCAGTTCTTC
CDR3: CASSESQLNSYNEQFF

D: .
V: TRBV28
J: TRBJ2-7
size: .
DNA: TGTGCCAGCAGTTCCAGGATGGACGAGCAGTACTTC
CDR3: CASSSRMDEQYF

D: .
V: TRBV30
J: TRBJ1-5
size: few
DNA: TGTGCCTGGAGTGGGTCCATTAGCAATCAGCCCCAGCATTTT
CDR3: CAWSGSISNQPQHF

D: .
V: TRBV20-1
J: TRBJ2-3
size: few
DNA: TGCAGTGCTAGTTGGAGTCTAGCAACAGATACGCAGTATTTT
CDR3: CSASWSLATDTQYF

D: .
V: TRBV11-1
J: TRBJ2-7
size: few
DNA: TGTGCCAGCAGCTTATCAGACGGGATTCCCTACGAGCAGTACTTC
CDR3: CASSLSDGIPYEQYF

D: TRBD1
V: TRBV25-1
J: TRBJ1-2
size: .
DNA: TGTGCCAGCAGTGCCAGGGGGCGCAATATCTATGGCTACACCTTC
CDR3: CASSARGRNIYGYTF

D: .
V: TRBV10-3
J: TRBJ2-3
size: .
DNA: TGTGCCATCAGCGAGAGTACAGGGACAGATACGCAGTATTTT
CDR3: CAISESTGTDTQYF

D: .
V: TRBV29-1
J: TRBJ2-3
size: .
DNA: TGCAGCCCGGAGGGGGGCCGGGCAGATACGCAGTATTTT
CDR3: CSPEGGRADTQYF